This T cell receptor beta chain stems from a study of Graves' ophthalmopathy and Graves' hyperthyroidism. Overall study context: At the time of initial diagnosis and before any treatment, peripheral blood was collected.

The length of the CDR3 is 13 residues. J gave up 7 bases and V 3 bases, and 9 bases lay outside the gene matches. Per germline, CDR1 DFQATT and CDR2 SNEGSKA (reference sequence). RNA transcripts provided the template for amplifying TCR beta CDR3 regions. Second-round multiplex PCR came after a first-round RT-PCR that employed HTBI primers. TCRdb fed the multiplex PCR reads into MiXCR, producing one record per CDR3 protein. Here the sample spans about 740,000 distinct CDR3 sequences, approximately 40% being singletons. This clonotype was seen a few times. The source is an adult man with Graves' ophthalmopathy. Sequencing used peripheral blood. The chain has TRBV20-1 and TRBJ2-7; 7 bases agree with TRBD2. In DNA form, the CDR3 reads TGCAGTGCTAGGAGGGCGGGAGTCCATGAGCAGTACTTC. This translates into CSARRAGVHEQYF.